Below, 27 T cell receptor beta chains from the same sample are listed, as sequenced in a study of shared clonotypes between healthy human individuals. Sequenced by immunoSEQ multiplex PCR; TCRdb stores in-frame clones only, minus some. The sample includes 2,500,000 or so clones, 93% of them seen just once. Sequencing was carried out using naive CD4+ T cells from PBMCs. Subset reported: CD45RA+ positively selected. The receptors come from a man between 18 and 35 years old in good health. Some clones in this sample may be carry-over from other donors' samples.

The chain couples TRBV5-5 to TRBJ2-7; D call uncertain. Germline V gene lookup returns CDR1 SGHKS and CDR2 YYEKEE (reference sequence). V shed 0 bases and J shed 0 bases, with 10 bases lying between them. This CDR3 has 15 amino acids. CDR3 amino acids: CASSLASGLSYEQYF. The CDR3 region has the DNA TGTGCCAGCAGCTTGGCGTCGGGCCTCTCCTACGAGCAGTACTTC.

The gene calls are TRBV9 and TRBJ2-5, with D possibly being TRBD1 (6 bases). Germline CDR1 reads SGDLS; CDR2 reads YYNGEE. The CDR3 runs 16 residues. Trimming removed 3 bases at V and 4 bases at J, with 19 bases between. The CDR3, as DNA: TGTGCCAGCAGCGACGGGACACCTAGAGGGGCAGAGACCCAGTACTTC. As protein: CASSDGTPRGAETQYF. The variable domain in full, with the rest retrieved from reference TRBV9 and TRBJ2-5, is DSGVTQTPKHLITATGQRVTLRCSPRSGDLSVYWYQQSLDQGLQFLIQYYNGEERAKGNILERFSAQQFPDLHSELNLSSLELGDSALYFCASSDGTPRGAETQYFGPGTRLLVL.

The CDR3 DNA reads TGTGCCAGCAGTTTAGAAGGGTGGCGGGAGGATTGGGAAGATACGCAGTATTTT. It specifies CASSLEGWREDWEDTQYF. J is TRBJ2-3 and V is TRBV27, with TRBD2 identical over 8 bases. The V gene's germline CDR1 is MNHEY and CDR2 SMNVEV (reference sequence). This CDR3 region has 18 residues. V was clipped by 2 bases and J by 5 bases; unmatched bases: 15.

This clone was found once. The chain is built from TRBV5-1 and TRBJ1-2, with 10 nucleotides matching TRBD1. CDR1 is SGHRS, CDR2 YFSETQ, per germline. The CDR3 covers 16 residues. V gave up 0 bases and J gave up 2 bases; unmatched junction bases: 4. The CDR3 DNA reads TGCGCCAGCAGCTTGGTCCCGACAGGGGGCAACTATGGCTACACCTTC. It specifies CASSLVPTGGNYGYTF.

The CDR3 DNA sequence: TGTGCCAGCAGTACTCCCGGGACGAAATACAATGAGCAGTTCTTC. The encoded protein is CASSTPGTKYNEQFF. The chain links TRBV28 to TRBJ2-1, with D perhaps assigned TRBD1 or TRBD2 (5 bases each). The germline gives CDR1 MDHEN, CDR2 SYDVKM. There are 15 residues in the CDR3. Trimming pared 5 bases from V and 4 bases from J, leaving 15 bases between.

The chain is built from TRBV7-3 and TRBJ2-2; no reliable D call. The germline V gene encodes CDR1 SGHTA and CDR2 FQGTGA. V lost 1 base, J lost 0 bases, and 9 bases lay in between. The CDR3 length is 16 residues. The CDR3, as DNA: TGTGCCAGCAGCTTAATTTCGACCACGAACACCGGGGAGCTGTTTTTT. It encodes CASSLISTTNTGELFF. Supplemented by reference TRBV7-3 and TRBJ2-2, the full variable domain reads GAGVSQTPSNKVTEKGKYVELRCDPISGHTALYWYRQSLGQGPEFLIYFQGTGAADDSGLPNDRFFAVRPEGSVSTLKIQRTERGDSAVYLCASSLISTTNTGELFFGEGSRLTVL.

This chain uses TRBV28 with TRBJ1-3; D call uncertain. Trimming left V 3 bases short and J 0 bases short, with 9 bases between. The CDR3 loop spans 15 amino acids. CDR1 and CDR2 (germline): MDHEN, SYDVKM. The CDR3 spells CASSLVRFSGNTIYF. CDR3 bases: TGTGCCAGCAGTTTGGTCAGATTCTCTGGAAACACCATATATTTT.

On this clone: Other nucleotide sequences in the sample specify the same CDR3. The rearrangement uses TRBV6-1 and TRBJ2-2; no reliable D call. Trimming left V 4 bases short and J 2 bases short, with 8 bases between. The V gene's germline CDR1 is MNHNS and CDR2 SASEGT. This CDR3 region has 14 residues. The CDR3 DNA follows: TGTGCCAGCAGTGGTCCAGTAAACACCGGGGAGCTGTTTTTT. Translating it yields CASSGPVNTGELFF.

J is TRBJ2-7 and V is TRBV7-2; 7 nucleotides match TRBD1. The J segment lost 2 bases and the V segment lost 5 bases, leaving 6 bases of the junction unmatched. Germline values: CDR1 SGHTA, CDR2 FQGNSA. The CDR3 spans 14 residues. CDR3 nucleotide sequence: TGTGCCAGCAGCCCCCGGGACAGAACCTACGAGCAGTACTTC. Amino acid sequence: CASSPRDRTYEQYF.

V usage is TRBV10-3 and J usage is TRBJ1-1; D is undetermined. The length of the CDR3 is 14 residues. V was trimmed by 2 bases and J by 3 bases, leaving 10 bases between them. Looked up from germline, CDR1 is ENHRY and CDR2 is SYGVKD. The CDR3 region is CAISELRRDTEAFF. CDR3 nucleotide sequence: TGTGCCATCAGTGAGCTTCGTAGAGACACTGAAGCTTTCTTT.

This chain links TRBV23-1 with TRBJ2-1; D ambiguous. TRBV23-1 is an ORF, and what it does is uncertain. V was pared by 1 base and J by 6 bases, with 13 bases between. There are 15 residues in the CDR3. The CDR3 sequence: CASSQFRPDVNEQFF. For the CDR3, the DNA is TGCGCCAGCAGTCAATTCCGACCAGACGTCAATGAGCAGTTCTTC.

The chain employs TRBV9 and TRBJ2-1; the D gene is possibly TRBD2 (5 bases). V was cut by 1 base and J by 2 bases, with 13 bases left in between. The CDR3 sequence is 16 residues long. Germline CDR1 reads SGDLS; CDR2 reads YYNGEE. This chain's CDR3 is CASSVLPGGPYNEQFF. Here the CDR3 DNA reads TGTGCCAGCAGCGTACTTCCCGGAGGCCCCTACAATGAGCAGTTCTTC.

V and J are TRBV7-2 and TRBJ1-5; possible D gene TRBD1, 6 bases. Trimming took off 3 bases at V and 6 bases at J, with 12 bases between the two ends. Germline V gene lookup returns CDR1 SGHTA and CDR2 FQGNSA. The CDR3 runs to 14 residues. As DNA, the CDR3 is TGTGCCAGCAGCTTCACGGGGGCTGCTCAGCCCCAGCATTTT. Translating it yields CASSFTGAAQPQHF.

As to this clone: The identical CDR3 is also encoded by other nucleotide sequences in the sample. The rearrangement joins TRBV28 to TRBJ2-7; 7 nucleotides match TRBD1. Germline trimming cut 6 bases from V and 2 bases from J; bases unmatched to any gene: 4. The CDR3 has 13 amino acids. CDR1 and CDR2 (germline): MDHEN, SYDVKM. The CDR3 coding sequence is TGTGCCAGCAGGCGACAGGGACCCTACGAGCAGTACTTC. It is translated as CASRRQGPYEQYF.

This clone appeared a few times. The chain carries TRBV28 and TRBJ2-1, with D tentatively TRBD2 (5 bases). CDR1 and CDR2 (germline): MDHEN, SYDVKM. The length of the CDR3 is 19 residues. V was clipped by 1 base and J by 0 bases, with 19 bases between them. CDR3 in amino acids: CASSLSPLSGIISYNEQFF. The DNA of the CDR3 is TGTGCCAGCAGTTTATCACCTCTATCGGGAATCATCTCCTACAATGAGCAGTTCTTC.

The chain combines TRBV5-1 with TRBJ2-3, with D possibly TRBD2 on 5 matching bases. V gave up 0 bases and J gave up 6 bases, with 20 bases separating them. CDR1 and CDR2 from the germline V gene are SGHRS and YFSETQ. The CDR3 length is 17 residues. The CDR3 sequence is CASSLAAAGLLPDTQYF. CDR3 DNA sequence: TGCGCCAGCAGCTTGGCGGCGGCGGGTCTTCTCCCCGATACGCAGTATTTT.

V usage is TRBV5-1 and J usage is TRBJ2-1; D is unclear. V gave up 0 bases and J gave up 7 bases, with 14 bases separating them. Germline lookup yields CDR1 SGHRS and CDR2 YFSETQ. This CDR3 contains 15 residues. CDR3 coding DNA: TGCGCCAGCAGCTTGGGATGGCGCCTATCGAATGAGCAGTTCTTC. This sequence encodes CASSLGWRLSNEQFF. Full variable domain (rest looked up from reference TRBV5-1 and TRBJ2-1): KAGVTQTPRYLIKTRGQQVTLSCSPISGHRSVSWYQQTPGQGLQFLFEYFSETQRNKGNFPGRFSGRQFSNSRSEMNVSTLELGDSALYLCASSLGWRLSNEQFFGPGTRLTVL.

In its sample, this clone was seen once. This chain connects TRBV4-2 to TRBJ1-2; D not resolved. The CDR3 is 14 amino acids. The germline gives CDR1 LGHNA, CDR2 YNFKEQ. Trimming left V 3 bases short and J 0 bases short, with 8 bases between. In DNA form, the CDR3 reads TGTGCCAGCAGCCATGACACCACTAACTATGGCTACACCTTC. Translated, it gives CASSHDTTNYGYTF.

The chain is built from TRBV14 and TRBJ2-1; D might be TRBD2 (6 bases). Trimming took 4 bases from V and 7 from J, leaving 11 bases between them. This CDR3 spans 13 amino acids. Germline V gene lookup returns CDR1 SGHDN and CDR2 FVKESK. The CDR3 loop is CASSPPTRNEQFF. DNA of the CDR3: TGTGCCAGCAGCCCCCCGACTAGGAATGAGCAGTTCTTC.

The chain recombines TRBV5-5 with TRBJ1-2, with D possibly being TRBD1 (5 bases). Trimming took off 4 bases at V and 3 bases at J, with 16 bases between the two ends. Germline loops: CDR1 SGHKS, CDR2 YYEKEE (reference sequence). The CDR3 extends over 15 amino acids. CDR3 DNA sequence: TGTGCCAGCAGCCCCAGCCAGGGTAAGCACTATGGCTACACCTTC. Translated, it gives CASSPSQGKHYGYTF.

J is TRBJ2-6 and V is TRBV9, with a possible D match to TRBD1 (6 bases). The ends were cut back, 8 bases at V and 0 bases at J, with 15 bases in the middle. The CDR3 runs to 16 residues. Germline lookup yields CDR1 SGDLS and CDR2 YYNGEE. CDR3 bases: TGTGCCAGTTCCAGGGGCCCCAGCTCTGGGGCCAACGTCCTGACTTTC. Translation gives CASSRGPSSGANVLTF.

This clone has more than one count but fewer than ten. This same CDR3 is encoded by further DNA sequences in the sample. V is TRBV28 and J is TRBJ1-5; possible D gene TRBD1, 5 bases. V shed 2 bases and J shed 0 bases, with 8 bases lying between them. This CDR3 has 15 residues. Germline V gives CDR1 MDHEN, CDR2 SYDVKM. As DNA, the CDR3 is TGTGCCAGCAGTTTAGGGGGTTATAGCAATCAGCCCCAGCATTTT. It is translated as CASSLGGYSNQPQHF.

The genes are TRBV7-2 and TRBJ1-1; D unclear. Germline assignment: CDR1 SGHTA and CDR2 FQGNSA. The V and J ends lost 4 bases and 7 bases respectively, with 13 bases between them. The CDR3 has 13 residues. The CDR3 coding sequence is TGTGCCAGCAGCTCCCATATGAATGGTGAAGCTTTCTTT. It translates to CASSSHMNGEAFF.

V is TRBV6-1 and J is TRBJ2-3, with D possibly matching TRBD1 (6 bases). The CDR3 covers 14 residues. With 10 bases removed from V and 0 bases from J, the gap between germline ends came to 14 bases. The germline V gene encodes CDR1 MNHNS and CDR2 SASEGT. The CDR3 here is CATLDRLSTDTQYF. CDR3 in DNA: TGTGCCACCCTAGACAGGCTCAGCACAGATACGCAGTATTTT.

The chain employs TRBV6-6 and TRBJ1-4; weak D call: TRBD1 (5 bases). The CDR3 consists of 16 residues. Germline CDR1 MNHNY, CDR2 SVGAGI (reference sequence). Deletions cut 2 bases from V and 6 bases from J, with 16 bases between. CDR3 DNA: TGTGCCAGCAGTTACCCGCAGCAGGGAGGAGATGAAAAACTGTTTTTT. Translation: CASSYPQQGGDEKLFF.

J is TRBJ2-3 and V is TRBV7-2, with unresolved D. The CDR3 covers 13 residues. Trimming removed 6 bases from V and 2 bases from J, with 9 bases in between. Germline V lookup: CDR1 SGHTA, CDR2 FQGNSA. For the CDR3, the DNA is TGTGCCAGCAGTTTTACAGACACAGATACGCAGTATTTT. It translates to CASSFTDTDTQYF.

This chain uses TRBV4-1 with TRBJ2-3; a possible D gene is TRBD1 (6 bases). V lost 1 base, J lost 5 bases, and 10 bases lay in between. CDR3 length equals 14 residues. CDR1 is MGHRA, CDR2 YSYEKL, per germline. This CDR3 reads CASSQVGQLDTQYF. The CDR3, as DNA: TGCGCCAGCAGCCAAGTTGGACAGTTAGATACGCAGTATTTT.